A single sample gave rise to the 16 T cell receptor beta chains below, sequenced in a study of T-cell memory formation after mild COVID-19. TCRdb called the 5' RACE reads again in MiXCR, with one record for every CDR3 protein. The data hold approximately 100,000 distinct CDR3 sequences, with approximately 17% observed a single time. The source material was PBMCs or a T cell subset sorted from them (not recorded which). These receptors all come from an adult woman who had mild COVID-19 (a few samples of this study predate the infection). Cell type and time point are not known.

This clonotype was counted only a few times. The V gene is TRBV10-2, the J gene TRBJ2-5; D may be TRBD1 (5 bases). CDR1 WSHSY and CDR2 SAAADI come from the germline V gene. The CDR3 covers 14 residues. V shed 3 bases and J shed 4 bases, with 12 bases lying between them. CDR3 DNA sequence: TGCGCCAGCAGTGATGGGGCCGCAGTAGAGACCCAGTACTTC. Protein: CASSDGAAVETQYF.

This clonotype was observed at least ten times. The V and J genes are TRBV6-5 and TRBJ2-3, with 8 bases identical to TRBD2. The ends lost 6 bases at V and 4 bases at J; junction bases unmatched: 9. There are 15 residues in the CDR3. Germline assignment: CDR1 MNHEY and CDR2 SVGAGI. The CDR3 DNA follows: TGTGCCAGCAGCTATGTGGCGGGAGGCTCAGATACGCAGTATTTT. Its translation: CASSYVAGGSDTQYF.

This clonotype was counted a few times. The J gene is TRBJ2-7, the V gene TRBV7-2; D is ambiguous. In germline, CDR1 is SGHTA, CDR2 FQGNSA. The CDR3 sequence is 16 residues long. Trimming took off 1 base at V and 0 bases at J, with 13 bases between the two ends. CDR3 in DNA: TGTGCCAGCAGCTTAGGGTCGCTAGGTAGCTCCTACGAGCAGTACTTC. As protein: CASSLGSLGSSYEQYF.

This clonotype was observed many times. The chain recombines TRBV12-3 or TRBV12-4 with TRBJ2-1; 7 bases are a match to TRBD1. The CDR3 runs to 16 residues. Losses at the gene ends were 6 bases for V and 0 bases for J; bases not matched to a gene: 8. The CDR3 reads CASSPWDSSSYNEQFF. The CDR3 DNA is TGTGCCAGCAGCCCATGGGACAGCAGCTCCTACAATGAGCAGTTCTTC.

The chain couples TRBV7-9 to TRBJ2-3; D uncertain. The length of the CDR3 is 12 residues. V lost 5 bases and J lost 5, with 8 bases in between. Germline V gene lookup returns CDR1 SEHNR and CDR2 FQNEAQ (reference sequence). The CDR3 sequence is CASSRWEDTQYF. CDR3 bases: TGTGCCAGCAGCCGCTGGGAAGATACGCAGTATTTT.

The CDR3 sequence: CAISDSTTGWRETQYF. The CDR3 DNA reads as TGTGCCATCAGTGACTCTACGACAGGGTGGCGAGAGACCCAGTACTTC. The V and J genes are TRBV10-3 and TRBJ2-5; 7 bases fit TRBD1. The V gene end was trimmed by 3 bases and the J gene end by 4 bases; junction bases not matched to a gene: 11. Per the germline V gene, CDR1 is ENHRY and CDR2 is SYGVKD. The CDR3 is made up of 16 amino acids.

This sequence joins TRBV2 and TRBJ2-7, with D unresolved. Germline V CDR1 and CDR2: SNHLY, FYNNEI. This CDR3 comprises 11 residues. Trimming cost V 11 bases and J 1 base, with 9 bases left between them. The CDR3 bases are TGTGCCGGCCAGAGTTCCTACGAGCAGTACTTC. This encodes CAGQSSYEQYF.

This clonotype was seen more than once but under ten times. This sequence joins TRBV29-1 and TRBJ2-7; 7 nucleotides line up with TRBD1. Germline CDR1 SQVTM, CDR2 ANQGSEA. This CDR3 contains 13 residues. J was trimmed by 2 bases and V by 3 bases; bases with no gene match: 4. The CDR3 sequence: CSVDVQGAYEQYF. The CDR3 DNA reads TGCAGCGTTGACGTGCAGGGGGCCTACGAGCAGTACTTC.

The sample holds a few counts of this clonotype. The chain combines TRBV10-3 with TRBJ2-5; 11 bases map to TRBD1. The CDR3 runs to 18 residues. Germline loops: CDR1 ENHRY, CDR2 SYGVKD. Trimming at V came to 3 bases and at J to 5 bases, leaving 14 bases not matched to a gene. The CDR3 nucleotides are TGTGCCATCAGTGATTGGCGTCCCGGACAGGGGGCGCAGGAGACCCAGTACTTC. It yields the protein CAISDWRPGQGAQETQYF.

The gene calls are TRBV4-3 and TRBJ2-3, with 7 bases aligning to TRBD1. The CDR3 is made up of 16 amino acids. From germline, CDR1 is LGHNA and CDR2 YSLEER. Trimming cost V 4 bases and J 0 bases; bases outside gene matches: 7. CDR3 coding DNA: TGCGCCAGCAGCCTCGGGACAGTTCGGAGCACAGATACGCAGTATTTT. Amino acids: CASSLGTVRSTDTQYF.

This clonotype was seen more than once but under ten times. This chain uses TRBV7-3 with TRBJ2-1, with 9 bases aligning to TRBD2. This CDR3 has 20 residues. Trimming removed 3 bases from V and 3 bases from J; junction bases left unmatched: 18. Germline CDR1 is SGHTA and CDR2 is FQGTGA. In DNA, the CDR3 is TGTGCCAGCAGCTTTTACGCGGCGGGAGGGCAGGGTTCAGGCTACAATGAGCAGTTCTTC. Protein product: CASSFYAAGGQGSGYNEQFF.

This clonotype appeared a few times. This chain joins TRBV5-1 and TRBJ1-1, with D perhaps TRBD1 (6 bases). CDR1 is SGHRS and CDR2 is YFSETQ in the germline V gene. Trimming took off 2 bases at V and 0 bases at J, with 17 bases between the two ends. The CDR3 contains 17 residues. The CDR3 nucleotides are TGCGCCAGCAGCTTCGGACTGGGGGGCGAAATGAACACTGAAGCTTTCTTT. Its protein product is CASSFGLGGEMNTEAFF. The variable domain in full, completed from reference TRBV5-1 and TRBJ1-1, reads KAGVTQTPRYLIKTRGQQVTLSCSPISGHRSVSWYQQTPGQGLQFLFEYFSETQRNKGNFPGRFSGRQFSNSRSEMNVSTLELGDSALYLCASSFGLGGEMNTEAFFGQGTRLTVV.

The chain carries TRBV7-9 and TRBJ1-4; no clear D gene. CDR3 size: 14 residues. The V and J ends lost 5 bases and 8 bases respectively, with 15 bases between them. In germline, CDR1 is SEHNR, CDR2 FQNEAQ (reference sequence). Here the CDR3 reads CASSLAAEGEKLFF. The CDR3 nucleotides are TGTGCCAGCAGCCTCGCAGCCGAGGGAGAAAAACTGTTTTTT.

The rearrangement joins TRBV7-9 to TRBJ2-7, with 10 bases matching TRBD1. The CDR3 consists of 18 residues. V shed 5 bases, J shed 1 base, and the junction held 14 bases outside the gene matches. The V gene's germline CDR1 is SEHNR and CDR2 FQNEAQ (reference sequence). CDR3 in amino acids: CASSSRKGQGIKSYEQYF. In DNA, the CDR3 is TGTGCCAGCAGCAGCCGGAAGGGACAGGGGATTAAATCCTACGAGCAGTACTTC.

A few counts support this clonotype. The CDR3: CAMEPGRGGELFF. The CDR3 DNA is TGTGCCATGGAACCGGGACGTGGGGGAGAGCTGTTTTTT. V gene TRBV10-3 combines with J gene TRBJ2-2; D may match TRBD1 or TRBD2 (5 bases each). The CDR3 contains 13 residues. Germline CDR1 reads ENHRY; CDR2 reads SYGVKD. Trimming removed 9 bases at V and 11 bases at J, with 19 bases between.

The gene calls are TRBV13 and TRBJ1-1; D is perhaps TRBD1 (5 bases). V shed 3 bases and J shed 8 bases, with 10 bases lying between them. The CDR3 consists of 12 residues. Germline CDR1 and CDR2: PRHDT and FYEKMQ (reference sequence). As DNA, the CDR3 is TGTGCCAGCAGCTTCGTCAGGGAAGAAGCTTTCTTT. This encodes CASSFVREEAFF.